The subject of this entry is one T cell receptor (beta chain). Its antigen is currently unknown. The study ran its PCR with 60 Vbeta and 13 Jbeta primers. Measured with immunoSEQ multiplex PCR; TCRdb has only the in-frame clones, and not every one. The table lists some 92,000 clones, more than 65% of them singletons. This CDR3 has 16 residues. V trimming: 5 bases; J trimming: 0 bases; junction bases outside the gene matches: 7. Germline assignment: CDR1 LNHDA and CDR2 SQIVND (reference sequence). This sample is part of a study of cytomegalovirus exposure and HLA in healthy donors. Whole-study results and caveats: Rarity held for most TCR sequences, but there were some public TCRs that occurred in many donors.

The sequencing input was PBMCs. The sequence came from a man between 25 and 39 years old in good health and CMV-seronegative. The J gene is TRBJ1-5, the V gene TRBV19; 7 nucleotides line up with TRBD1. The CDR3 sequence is CASSSQGDPSNQPQHF. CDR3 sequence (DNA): TGTGCCAGTAGTTCCCAGGGGGACCCTAGCAATCAGCCCCAGCATTTT. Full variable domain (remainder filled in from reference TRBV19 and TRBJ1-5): DGGITQSPKYLFRKEGQNVTLSCEQNLNHDAMYWYRQDPGQGLRLIYYSQIVNDFQKGDIAEGYSVSREKKESFPLTVTSAQKNPTAFYLCASSSQGDPSNQPQHFGDGTRLSIL.